The 3 T cell receptor beta chains listed next were all sequenced from one sample in a study of PD-1 blockade in mismatch repair-deficient tumors. The data were produced by immunoSEQ multiplex PCR, yet TCRdb's version contains in-frame clones alone and is incomplete. The sample lists some 120,000 clones, around nine tenths occurring once. The specimen comprised peripheral blood, sampled just under 74 weeks after starting pembrolizumab. Every receptor here comes from an adult with mismatch repair-deficient cancer.

The V gene is TRBV5-6, the J gene TRBJ1-2; the D is unclear. Germline V lookup: CDR1 SGHDT, CDR2 YYEEEE. V gave up 2 bases and J gave up 1 base, with 6 bases separating them. The CDR3 sequence is 13 residues long. The CDR3 region has the DNA TGTGCCAGCAGCTTTCGGAATAACTATGGCTACACCTTC. Translation: CASSFRNNYGYTF.

The rearrangement uses TRBV19 and TRBJ1-2; TRBD1 might be the D (5 bases). The CDR3 totals 16 residues. Germline V gives CDR1 LNHDA, CDR2 SQIVND (reference sequence). Trimming removed 2 bases from V and 3 bases from J, with 16 bases in between. The CDR3 loop is CASSITEGDGDYGYTF. The CDR3 bases are TGTGCCAGTAGTATAACCGAAGGGGACGGCGACTATGGCTACACCTTC. Filled out from reference TRBV19 and TRBJ1-2, the complete variable domain reads DGGITQSPKYLFRKEGQNVTLSCEQNLNHDAMYWYRQDPGQGLRLIYYSQIVNDFQKGDIAEGYSVSREKKESFPLTVTSAQKNPTAFYLCASSITEGDGDYGYTFGSGTRLTVV.

The gene calls are TRBV7-2 and TRBJ2-7; perhaps TRBD2 as D (5 bases). Trimming stripped 1 base from V and 0 bases from J, with 13 bases between. The V gene's germline CDR1 is SGHTA and CDR2 FQGNSA. The CDR3 runs to 16 residues. The CDR3 region is CASSLVGLQRSYEQYF. In nucleotides, the CDR3 is TGTGCCAGCAGCTTAGTTGGACTCCAACGCTCCTACGAGCAGTACTTC. Full variable domain (remainder filled in from reference TRBV7-2 and TRBJ2-7): GAGVSQSPSNKVTEKGKDVELRCDPISGHTALYWYRQSLGQGLEFLIYFQGNSAPDKSGLPSDRFSAERTGGSVSTLTIQRTQQEDSAVYLCASSLVGLQRSYEQYFGPGTRLTVT.